This T cell receptor (beta chain) is from a study of blood T cells in healthy people across ages. Primers used in a second PCR of about 7 to 12 cycles were a sample-barcoded 5' primer and a J-beta primer mix. TCRdb processed the 5' RACE reads anew with MiXCR; each CDR3 protein has one entry. Counted here are approximately 1.5 million distinct CDR3 sequences, 40% to 45% occurring once; the ten biggest clones make up around 4%. The germline V gene has CDR1 MNHEY and CDR2 SMNVEV (reference sequence). V lost 3 bases to trimming and J lost 7 bases, with 18 bases between them. The CDR3 is made up of 15 amino acids.

The TCR comes from a young woman in good health. Input material: blood. V is TRBV27 and J is TRBJ1-1; no clear D gene. The CDR3 nucleotides read TGTGCCAGCAGTTTCCGTCCGCAGCTTACCGGTGAAGCTTTCTTT. Translated, it gives CASSFRPQLTGEAFF.